The clone carrying this TCR beta chain has just a few counts. The record originates from a study of T cell repertoires in aging, cancer and after chemotherapy. Rearranged V-D-J TRB sequences were amplified with a mixed TRB-A/B primer pool. TCRdb re-called the multiplex PCR reads with MiXCR, one entry per CDR3 protein. The repertoire consists of over 6,000 distinct CDR3 sequences, with approximately 40% occurring once and the leading ten covering 40% to 45%. Amplification of TCR beta used genomic DNA extracted from peripheral blood. Germline V lookup: CDR1 SQVTM, CDR2 ANQGSEA. The CDR3 has 12 residues. V was shortened by 5 bases and J by 0 bases, with 7 bases between the two germline ends.

Input material: blood. The sequence was obtained from a human donor in good health. The chain employs TRBV29-1 and TRBJ1-2; D uncertain. The CDR3 DNA sequence: TGCAGCGTTATACGGACTAACTATGGCTACACCTTC. Residues: CSVIRTNYGYTF.